The rows below give T cell receptor beta chains drawn from one sample of a study of cytomegalovirus exposure and HLA in healthy donors. The data were produced by immunoSEQ multiplex PCR, yet TCRdb's version contains in-frame clones alone and is incomplete. The table shows approximately 170,000 clones, with 77% occurring only once. Material for sequencing was PBMCs. The origin of the receptors is a woman in her 40s in good health and CMV-seropositive. CDR3s include the opening cysteine and the closing phenylalanine or tryptophan.

v_gene: TRBV6-1
j_gene: TRBJ2-5
CDR3aa: CASSPQAGVETQYF

v_gene: TRBV6-6
j_gene: TRBJ1-3
CDR3aa: CASTNAGRSGNTIYF

v_gene: TRBV18
j_gene: TRBJ2-5
CDR3aa: CASSSTSVTETQYF

v_gene: TRBV27
j_gene: TRBJ2-3
CDR3aa: CASNDRQGLSTDTQYF

v_gene: TRBV7-8
j_gene: TRBJ1-2
CDR3aa: CASSSRDRGGGYTF

v_gene: TRBV29-1
j_gene: TRBJ2-7
CDR3aa: CSVDEQGSYEQYF

v_gene: TRBV5-1
j_gene: TRBJ2-2
CDR3aa: CASGEQGASGELFF

v_gene: TRBV11-2
j_gene: TRBJ2-1
CDR3aa: CASSGKRGGPAYNEQFF

v_gene: TRBV12-5
j_gene: TRBJ2-6
CDR3aa: CASAGDSGANVLTF

v_gene: TRBV30
j_gene: TRBJ1-2
CDR3aa: CAWSIGGGQVGYTF

v_gene: TRBV6-5
j_gene: -
CDR3aa: CASSYSSGSYEQYF

v_gene: TRBV9
j_gene: TRBJ2-5
CDR3aa: CASSVGSGVAETQYF

v_gene: TRBV9
j_gene: TRBJ2-2
CDR3aa: CASSVFSGGAPTGELFF

v_gene: TRBV5-6
j_gene: -
CDR3aa: CASSPPGGWGTYEQYF

v_gene: TRBV12-2
j_gene: TRBJ2-7
CDR3aa: CASRYRQGSNEQYF

v_gene: TRBV5-6
j_gene: TRBJ1-4
CDR3aa: CASSLRTPRGEKLFF

v_gene: TRBV30
j_gene: TRBJ2-1
CDR3aa: CAWSPGLLNEQFF

v_gene: TRBV5-1
j_gene: TRBJ1-1
CDR3aa: CASSLTGTQNTEAFF

v_gene: TRBV28
j_gene: TRBJ1-6
CDR3aa: CASSLRENSPLHF

v_gene: TRBV6-6
j_gene: TRBJ1-1
CDR3aa: CASSYSGQGAGAFF

v_gene: TRBV7-6
j_gene: TRBJ1-3
CDR3aa: CASSPRTGVGNTIYF

v_gene: TRBV7-9
j_gene: TRBJ2-3
CDR3aa: CASSLGLTTSTDTQYF

v_gene: TRBV6-5
j_gene: TRBJ1-3
CDR3aa: CATSSSGNTIYF

v_gene: TRBV29-1
j_gene: TRBJ2-7
CDR3aa: CSVKGQESSYEQYF

v_gene: TRBV28
j_gene: TRBJ1-2
CDR3aa: CASSFRGGYTF

v_gene: TRBV7-2
j_gene: TRBJ2-7
CDR3aa: CASSLSGTYEQYF

v_gene: TRBV5-1
j_gene: TRBJ2-3
CDR3aa: CASSSTQGAVTDTQYF

v_gene: TRBV19
j_gene: TRBJ1-5
CDR3aa: CASSMWQGLGGNQPQHF

v_gene: TRBV25-1
j_gene: TRBJ2-5
CDR3aa: CASSERDRLRETQYF

v_gene: TRBV4-3
j_gene: TRBJ2-3
CDR3aa: CASSQEGRGEDTQYF

v_gene: TRBV5-1
j_gene: TRBJ1-2
CDR3aa: CASSLTDRAVYGYTF

v_gene: TRBV4-3
j_gene: TRBJ1-1
CDR3aa: CASSQTDRDLASEAFF

v_gene: TRBV30
j_gene: TRBJ1-1
CDR3aa: CAFDSINEAFF

v_gene: TRBV19
j_gene: TRBJ2-3
CDR3aa: CASSIWWGVSTDTQYF

v_gene: TRBV19
j_gene: TRBJ2-1
CDR3aa: CASRRRGAGEQFF

v_gene: TRBV19
j_gene: TRBJ2-7
CDR3aa: CASSPTRRTSENEQYF

v_gene: TRBV7-2
j_gene: TRBJ2-7
CDR3aa: CASSARTSGRIHEQYF

v_gene: TRBV4-3
j_gene: TRBJ2-6
CDR3aa: CASSQDLATTGANVLTF

v_gene: TRBV28
j_gene: TRBJ1-2
CDR3aa: CASSSGQEKNYGYTF

v_gene: TRBV11-3
j_gene: TRBJ2-1
CDR3aa: CASSLEGWNEQFF

v_gene: TRBV7-8
j_gene: TRBJ2-7
CDR3aa: CASSRSGQDYEQYF

v_gene: TRBV5-6
j_gene: TRBJ1-4
CDR3aa: CASSWTTGGNEKLFF

v_gene: TRBV5-5
j_gene: TRBJ2-7
CDR3aa: CASSLDGRVGYEQYF

v_gene: TRBV5-6
j_gene: TRBJ2-1
CDR3aa: CASSFRVTRRNEQFF

v_gene: TRBV18
j_gene: TRBJ2-1
CDR3aa: CASSPLAGGTNEQFF

v_gene: TRBV7-9
j_gene: TRBJ2-7
CDR3aa: CASTHGSYEQYF

v_gene: TRBV5-4
j_gene: TRBJ2-1
CDR3aa: CASSLAIGTGGYNEQFF

v_gene: TRBV4-3
j_gene: TRBJ2-3
CDR3aa: CASSQDRFRTGSSDTQYF

v_gene: TRBV7-9
j_gene: TRBJ2-3
CDR3aa: CASSPLEPDTQYF

v_gene: TRBV7-9
j_gene: TRBJ1-1
CDR3aa: CATIQGAMNTEAFF

v_gene: TRBV5-4
j_gene: TRBJ2-5
CDR3aa: CASSSQTGGAETQYF

v_gene: TRBV9
j_gene: TRBJ1-6
CDR3aa: CASSARQGPGAYNSPLHF

v_gene: TRBV5-1
j_gene: TRBJ2-7
CDR3aa: CASSLLFDEQYF

v_gene: TRBV5-1
j_gene: TRBJ2-7
CDR3aa: CASSLAGTGGIGEQYF